This T cell receptor beta chain was retrieved from a study of cytomegalovirus exposure and HLA in healthy donors. The germline V gene encodes CDR1 SGHTA and CDR2 FQGTGA. There are 17 residues in the CDR3. Trimming took 0 bases from V and 4 from J; bases not matched to a gene: 6. The study ran its PCR with 60 Vbeta and 13 Jbeta primers. The assay was immunoSEQ multiplex PCR, and TCRdb's table has in-frame clones only and misses some. The repertoire holds approximately 160,000 clones, with about 64% as singletons. What was sequenced was PBMCs. The chain has TRBV7-3 and TRBJ2-1, with 10 bases that match TRBD1. The receptor comes from a man aged 50 to 59 in good health and CMV-seronegative. The CDR3 region has the DNA TGTGCCAGCAGCTTAACGGCCGGGACAGGGGTGTACAATGAGCAGTTCTTC. Its protein product is CASSLTAGTGVYNEQFF.